These 14 T cell receptor beta chains originate from one sample sequenced in a study of blood T cell repertoires in COVID-19. Method: immunoSEQ multiplex PCR; TCRdb's copy keeps in-frame clones and lacks some. Counted here are over 300,000 clones, 88% occurring once; the ten biggest clones make up approximately 1%. Sequencing was carried out using PBMCs or T cells enriched from blood (not recorded which). All receptors come from a woman in her twenties or thirties with acute COVID-19.

As regards this clone: The CDR3 does not close with the conserved phenylalanine or tryptophan, likely indicating a read error. No DNA is shown, since the ends of the CDR3 on it are uncertain; the CDR3 is the one TCRdb lists. The CDR3 is CASSLVSADIPN. This chain connects TRBV11-3 to TRBJ2-7; the tabulated D call, TRBD1, remains unverified against the DNA. The CDR3 comprises 12 residues, both ends counted. Germline CDR1 SGHNT, CDR2 YENEEA.

The J gene is TRBJ2-1, the V gene TRBV12-3 or TRBV12-4, with 11 bases aligning to TRBD2. CDR3 size: 13 residues. Trimming removed 5 bases from V and 8 bases from J; junction bases left unmatched: 2. CDR3 DNA sequence: TGTGCCAGCAGTCCACTAGCGGGGGATGAGCAGTTCTTC. It is translated as CASSPLAGDEQFF.

Concerning this clone itself: Germline is not matched at one junction end, which may reflect a read error. The chain recombines TRBV7-3 with TRBJ2-7, with D possibly matching TRBD2 (7 bases). Per the germline V gene, CDR1 is SGHTA and CDR2 is FQGTGA. The CDR3 length is 11 residues. The CDR3 DNA follows: TGTGCCAGCAGTGAGGGGGGACTACTACACTTC. This translates into CASSEGGLLHF.

Regarding this clone: Other DNA sequences within the sample encode an identical CDR3. The chain uses TRBV5-1 and TRBJ2-7, with 7 positions matching TRBD1. This CDR3 is 14 amino acids long. After removal of 2 bases from V and 3 bases from J, the junction contained 5 bases not matched to a gene. Germline V gene lookup returns CDR1 SGHRS and CDR2 YFSETQ. The CDR3 here is CASSLGQGVYEQYF. CDR3 sequence (DNA): TGCGCCAGCAGCTTAGGGCAGGGGGTCTACGAGCAGTACTTC. The full variable domain, rest sourced from reference TRBV5-1 and TRBJ2-7, is KAGVTQTPRYLIKTRGQQVTLSCSPISGHRSVSWYQQTPGQGLQFLFEYFSETQRNKGNFPGRFSGRQFSNSRSEMNVSTLELGDSALYLCASSLGQGVYEQYFGPGTRLTVT.

V usage is TRBV19 and J usage is TRBJ1-1; a possible D gene is TRBD1 (6 bases). Germline CDR1 reads LNHDA; CDR2 reads SQIVND (reference sequence). This CDR3 spans 14 amino acids. V lost 2 bases and J 1 base, leaving 8 bases between the germline ends. The CDR3 DNA follows: TGTGCCAGTAGTATATCACAGGGGAACACTGAAGCTTTCTTT. Its translation is CASSISQGNTEAFF.

The chain combines TRBV13 with TRBJ2-3; TRBD2 matches 9 bases. This CDR3 comprises 17 residues. V lost 5 bases, J lost 3 bases, and 12 bases stayed unmatched. In germline, CDR1 is PRHDT, CDR2 FYEKMQ (reference sequence). The CDR3 sequence is CASSGRAGSGGTDTQYF. In DNA, the CDR3 is TGTGCCAGCAGCGGGCGCGCGGGTAGCGGGGGAACAGATACGCAGTATTTT.

The V call is TRBV6-5, the J call TRBJ1-1, with D unclear. Deletions cut 6 bases from V and 6 bases from J, with 14 bases between. CDR1 is MNHEY, CDR2 SVGAGI, per germline. This CDR3 region has 13 residues. This CDR3 is CASREGGWAEAFF. In DNA form, the CDR3 reads TGTGCCAGCAGGGAGGGCGGTTGGGCTGAAGCTTTCTTT.

This chain links TRBV24-1 with TRBJ2-7; 8 positions match TRBD1. The length of the CDR3 is 16 residues. Trimming cost V 0 bases and J 9 bases; bases outside gene matches: 12. The germline V gene encodes CDR1 KGHDR and CDR2 SFDVKD. The CDR3 spells CATSDLQKDRVHLQYF. The CDR3 bases are TGTGCCACCAGTGATTTGCAAAAGGACAGGGTTCATTTGCAGTACTTC.

The V and J genes are TRBV6-1 and TRBJ2-2; a weak D match, TRBD1 (5 bases). In germline, CDR1 is MNHNS, CDR2 SASEGT. V was cut by 4 bases and J by 1 base, with 13 bases left in between. CDR3 length: 16 residues. CDR3 sequence: CASSASLTGNTGELFF. The CDR3 DNA reads as TGTGCCAGCAGTGCCTCCCTTACAGGGAACACCGGGGAGCTGTTTTTT.

This chain connects TRBV5-1 to TRBJ1-5; D ambiguous. Germline V CDR1 and CDR2: SGHRS, YFSETQ. The V gene lost 0 bases and the J gene lost 7 bases, with 14 bases spanning the gap. CDR3 size: 15 residues. As DNA, the CDR3 is TGCGCCAGCAGCTTGGGGCACACAGACGGCCAGCCCCAGCATTTT. Translation: CASSLGHTDGQPQHF.

V usage is TRBV7-6 and J usage is TRBJ2-7; D gene unclear. The V and J ends lost 4 bases and 2 bases respectively, with 9 bases between them. CDR1 is SGHVS, CDR2 FNYEAQ, per germline. This CDR3 has 13 amino acids. The CDR3 protein is CASSSMPAYEQYF. The CDR3 DNA is TGTGCCAGCAGCTCTATGCCGGCCTACGAGCAGTACTTC.

V and J are TRBV5-1 and TRBJ2-7, with 11 bases matching TRBD1. CDR3 length: 15 residues. Germline CDR1 reads SGHRS; CDR2 reads YFSETQ. Trimming at V came to 1 base and at J to 3 bases, leaving 3 bases not matched to a gene. The CDR3 protein is CASSLTGQGDYEQYF. The DNA for the CDR3 is TGCGCCAGCAGCTTGACGGGACAGGGGGACTACGAGCAGTACTTC. Combining the CDR3 with reference TRBV5-1 and TRBJ2-7 gives the whole variable domain KAGVTQTPRYLIKTRGQQVTLSCSPISGHRSVSWYQQTPGQGLQFLFEYFSETQRNKGNFPGRFSGRQFSNSRSEMNVSTLELGDSALYLCASSLTGQGDYEQYFGPGTRLTVT.

J is TRBJ1-2 and V is TRBV7-9; TRBD1 matches at 10 bases. V shed 1 base and J 0 bases; nucleotides not matched to a gene: 2. CDR3 length: 16 amino acids. Germline loops: CDR1 SEHNR, CDR2 FQNEAQ (reference sequence). As DNA, the CDR3 is TGTGCCAGCAGCTTAGGTGGGACAGGGGCTAACTATGGCTACACCTTC. Amino acid sequence: CASSLGGTGANYGYTF.

The genes are TRBV5-8 and TRBJ1-4; D remains unclear. The V end was cut by 0 bases, the J end by 0 bases, with 6 bases between. The CDR3 contains 15 residues. Germline V gene lookup returns CDR1 SGHTS and CDR2 YDEGEE. The chain's CDR3 is CASSLGRATNEKLFF. The CDR3 DNA follows: TGTGCCAGCAGCTTGGGGAGGGCAACTAATGAAAAACTGTTTTTT.